The 17 T cell receptor beta chains listed next were all sequenced from one sample in a study of blood T cell repertoires in COVID-19 (dated by TCRdb to the early 2020s). Libraries were constructed by the immunoSEQ multiplex PCR assay. In its TCRdb copy, this immuneACCESS table keeps in-frame sequences only and misses some clones. Where compared with another copy, unresolved V genes explain less than half of these, and the others have no known cause. A total of around 270,000 clones appear in this sample, less than 90% of them only once. About 1.6% of the sample goes to the ten largest clones. Sequences were obtained from peripheral blood. The receptors here all came from a woman aged 40 to 50 who had recovered from COVID-19.

The V gene is TRBV30, the J gene TRBJ1-1, with 8 bases that match TRBD1. The length of the CDR3 is 14 residues. Germline V gene lookup returns CDR1 GTSNPN and CDR2 SVGIG (reference sequence). The trim removed 0 bases at V and 4 bases at J, leaving 4 bases unmatched. The chain's CDR3 is CAWSVLDRGTEAFF. CDR3 DNA: TGTGCCTGGAGTGTCTTAGACAGGGGCACTGAAGCTTTCTTT.

The chain couples TRBV24-1 to TRBJ2-1; a possible D gene is TRBD1 (8 bases). CDR1 KGHDR and CDR2 SFDVKD come from the germline V gene. This CDR3 comprises 16 residues. Between the trimmed V and J ends, which lost 3 bases and 8 bases, there was a span of 19 bases. CDR3 sequence reads: CATSDPNRGGMDEQFF. The CDR3 DNA reads TGTGCCACCAGTGATCCCAACAGGGGGGGCATGGATGAGCAGTTCTTC.

Details on this clone: The sample carries other DNA sequences with the same CDR3. CDR3 sequence: CASSPGGWTEAFF. The CDR3 coding sequence is TGTGCCAGCAGCCCAGGGGGCTGGACTGAAGCTTTCTTT. The chain carries TRBV3-1 (or the pseudogene TRBV3-2) and TRBJ1-1, with 8 nucleotides matching TRBD1. The CDR3 runs 13 residues. Germline V CDR1 and CDR2: LGHDT, YNNKEL (reference sequence). V was clipped by 4 bases and J by 5 bases; unmatched bases: 3.

This chain links TRBV4-1 with TRBJ1-1, with D possibly matching TRBD1 (6 bases). Trimming removed 4 bases from V and 4 bases from J, with 22 bases in between. The CDR3 totals 17 residues. Germline CDR1 is MGHRA and CDR2 is YSYEKL. CDR3 bases: TGCGCCAGCAGCCGCGCCTTACGTCTCAGGGGATCCACTGAAGCTTTCTTT. Protein product: CASSRALRLRGSTEAFF.

A note on this clone: This sample includes further DNA sequences coding for the same CDR3. The rearrangement uses TRBV3-1 (or the pseudogene TRBV3-2) and TRBJ1-2, with unresolved D. Germline V gives CDR1 LGHDT, CDR2 YNNKEL (reference sequence). CDR3 length: 12 residues. V was trimmed by 2 bases and J by 4 bases, leaving 5 bases between them. In DNA form, the CDR3 reads TGTGCCAGCAGCCAACGGAGCTATGGCTACACCTTC. Its protein product is CASSQRSYGYTF.

The V call is TRBV12-3 or TRBV12-4, the J call TRBJ2-5; no clear D. This CDR3 region has 13 residues. The germline V and J ends were trimmed by 3 bases and 2 bases, with 7 bases remaining between them. CDR3 amino acids: CASSFGLQETQYF. CDR3 DNA sequence: TGTGCCAGCAGTTTTGGGCTTCAAGAGACCCAGTACTTC.

The chain couples TRBV6-5 to TRBJ1-2, with D possibly being TRBD1 (5 bases). The CDR3 runs 11 residues. The V end was cut by 6 bases, the J end by 4 bases, with 6 bases between. Looked up from germline, CDR1 is MNHEY and CDR2 is SVGAGI. The CDR3 sequence: CASRTVYGYTF. The CDR3, as DNA: TGTGCCAGCAGGACAGTCTATGGCTACACCTTC.

J is TRBJ1-5 and V is TRBV18, with 7 bases lining up with TRBD1. The CDR3 totals 15 residues. Losses at the gene ends were 3 bases for V and 2 bases for J; bases not matched to a gene: 4. Per the germline V gene, CDR1 is KGHSH and CDR2 is LQKENI. CDR3 nucleotides: TGTGCCAGCTCACCGACAGGGTCGGGCAATCAGCCCCAGCATTTT. Protein product: CASSPTGSGNQPQHF. The full variable domain, rest sourced from reference TRBV18 and TRBJ1-5, is NAGVMQNPRHLVRRRGQEARLRCSPMKGHSHVYWYRQLPEEGLKFMVYLQKENIIDESGMPKERFSAEFPKEGPSILRIQQVVRGDSAAYFCASSPTGSGNQPQHFGDGTRLSIL.

The chain is built from TRBV5-4 and TRBJ2-1, with 7 bases matching TRBD2. Germline loops: CDR1 SGHNT, CDR2 YYREEE (reference sequence). The CDR3 sequence is 16 residues long. The V gene end was trimmed by 2 bases and the J gene end by 0 bases; junction bases not matched to a gene: 5. DNA for the CDR3: TGTGCCAGCAGCTTAATGATAGCGGGCTCCTACAATGAGCAGTTCTTC. Protein sequence: CASSLMIAGSYNEQFF.

This chain uses TRBV7-9 with TRBJ1-6; possible D gene TRBD1, 6 bases. Trimming stripped 5 bases from V and 5 bases from J, with 22 bases between. The CDR3 runs to 18 residues. Germline values: CDR1 SEHNR, CDR2 FQNEAQ (reference sequence). Written as DNA, the CDR3 is TGTGCCAGCAGCGAAGGACAGTGGCCCGCACGGGATAATTCACCCCTCCACTTT. Its translation is CASSEGQWPARDNSPLHF.

This chain uses TRBV5-1 with TRBJ2-5; D is uncertain. V dropped 4 bases and J dropped 3 bases, with 7 bases sitting between them. Germline CDR1 SGHRS, CDR2 YFSETQ. There are 12 residues in the CDR3. The CDR3 DNA follows: TGCGCCAGCAGCCCATCAGAAGAGACCCAGTACTTC. It translates to CASSPSEETQYF.

This chain links TRBV19 with TRBJ1-1, with 11 bases fitting TRBD1. Germline-derived CDR1 and CDR2 are LNHDA and SQIVND (reference sequence). The CDR3 contains 14 residues. V trimming: 7 bases; J trimming: 6 bases; junction bases outside the gene matches: 7. CDR3 residues: CASKDGQGASEAFF. The CDR3 DNA follows: TGTGCCAGTAAGGACGGACAGGGGGCATCTGAAGCTTTCTTT.

This sequence joins TRBV10-3 and TRBJ1-5; 8 bases are a match to TRBD1. CDR3 length equals 15 residues. CDR1 is ENHRY and CDR2 is SYGVKD in the germline V gene. The trim removed 3 bases at V and 6 bases at J, leaving 7 bases unmatched. The CDR3 is CAISDYGQGGQPQHF. The CDR3 nucleotides read TGTGCCATCAGTGACTACGGACAGGGAGGTCAGCCCCAGCATTTT.

This clone was seen just once. The V and J genes are TRBV5-1 and TRBJ1-1; D might be TRBD1 (5 bases). The CDR3 covers 13 residues. Germline V gives CDR1 SGHRS, CDR2 YFSETQ. Between the trimmed V and J ends, which lost 4 bases and 5 bases, there was a span of 12 bases. Here the CDR3 reads CASSAGLGTEAFF. The CDR3 bases are TGCGCCAGCAGCGCAGGGCTCGGAACTGAAGCTTTCTTT.

This rearrangement joins TRBV10-3 to TRBJ1-2, with TRBD1 matching over 8 bases. Trimming took 0 bases from V and 0 from J; bases not matched to a gene: 9. This CDR3 comprises 18 residues. Germline V lookup: CDR1 ENHRY, CDR2 SYGVKD. CDR3 residues: CAISESKGDRPTNYGYTF. The CDR3 coding sequence is TGTGCCATCAGTGAGTCGAAGGGGGACAGGCCTACTAACTATGGCTACACCTTC.

This clone was seen only a few times. The chain joins TRBV28 to TRBJ1-3; D ambiguous. Trimming removed 3 bases from V and 4 bases from J, with 13 bases in between. The germline V gene has CDR1 MDHEN and CDR2 SYDVKM. The CDR3 runs to 15 residues. The CDR3 loop reads CASSFRRTLGNTIYF. CDR3 bases: TGTGCCAGCAGTTTCCGCCGGACTTTGGGAAACACCATATATTTT.

The table lists this clone with a count of one. This chain joins TRBV30 and TRBJ1-1, with TRBD1 as a possible D gene (6 bases). CDR1 is GTSNPN and CDR2 is SVGIG in the germline V gene (reference sequence). V was pared by 0 bases and J by 1 base, with 15 bases between. The CDR3 length is 16 residues. CDR3 DNA sequence: TGTGCCTGGAGTGTCTACAGGGTTTTAAGGAACACTGAAGCTTTCTTT. Translated: CAWSVYRVLRNTEAFF. Full variable domain (missing parts from reference TRBV30 and TRBJ1-1): SQTIHQWPATLVQPVGSPLSLECTVEGTSNPNLYWYRQAAGRGLQLLFYSVGIGQISSEVPQNLSASRPQDRQFILSSKKLLLSDSGFYLCAWSVYRVLRNTEAFFGQGTRLTVV.